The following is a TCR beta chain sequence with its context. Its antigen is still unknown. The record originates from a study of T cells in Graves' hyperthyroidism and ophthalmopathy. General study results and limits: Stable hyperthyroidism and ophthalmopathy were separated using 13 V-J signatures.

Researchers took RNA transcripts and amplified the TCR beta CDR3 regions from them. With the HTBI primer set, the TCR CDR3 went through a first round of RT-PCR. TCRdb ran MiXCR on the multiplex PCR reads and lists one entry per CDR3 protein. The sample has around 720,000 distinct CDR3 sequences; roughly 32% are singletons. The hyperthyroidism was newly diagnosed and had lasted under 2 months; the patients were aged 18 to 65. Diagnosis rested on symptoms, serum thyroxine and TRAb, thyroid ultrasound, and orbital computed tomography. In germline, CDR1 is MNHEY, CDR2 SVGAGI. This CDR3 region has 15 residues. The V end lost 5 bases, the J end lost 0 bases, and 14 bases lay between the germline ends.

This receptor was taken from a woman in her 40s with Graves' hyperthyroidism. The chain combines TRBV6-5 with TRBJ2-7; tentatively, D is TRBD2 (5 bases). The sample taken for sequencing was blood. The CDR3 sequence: CASSEKVGSSYEQYF. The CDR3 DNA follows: TGTGCCAGCAGTGAAAAAGTTGGGAGCTCCTACGAGCAGTACTTC.